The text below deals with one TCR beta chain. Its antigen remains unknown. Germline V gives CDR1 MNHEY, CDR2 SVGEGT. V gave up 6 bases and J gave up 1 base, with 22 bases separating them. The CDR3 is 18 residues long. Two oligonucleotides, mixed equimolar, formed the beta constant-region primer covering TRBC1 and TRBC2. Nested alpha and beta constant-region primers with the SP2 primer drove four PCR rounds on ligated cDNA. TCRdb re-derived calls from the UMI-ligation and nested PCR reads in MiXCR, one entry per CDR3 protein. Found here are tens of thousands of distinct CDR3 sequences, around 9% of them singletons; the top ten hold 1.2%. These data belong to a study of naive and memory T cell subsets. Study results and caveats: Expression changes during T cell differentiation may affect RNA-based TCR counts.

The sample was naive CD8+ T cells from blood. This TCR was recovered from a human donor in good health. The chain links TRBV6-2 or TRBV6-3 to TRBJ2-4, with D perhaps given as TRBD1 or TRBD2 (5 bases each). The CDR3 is CASSQATPGPSAKNIQYF. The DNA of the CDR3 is TGTGCCAGCAGCCAGGCGACGCCGGGACCCTCGGCCAAAAACATTCAGTACTTC.